The 28 T cell receptor beta chains presented below share a single source sample, sequenced in a study of shared clonotypes between healthy human individuals. Clones were read by immunoSEQ multiplex PCR, and TCRdb kept only the in-frame ones, dropping some. The data contain over a million clones, about 80% of them seen just once; the ten biggest clones take up less than 1.5%. Specimen: memory CD4+ T cells sorted from blood. As to subset: CD45RA-negative fraction. The origin of the receptors is a man younger than 35 in good health.

CDR3 amino acids: CASSQDPRSGNTIYF. The CDR3 coding sequence is TGCGCCAGCAGCCAAGATCCCCGCTCTGGAAACACCATATATTTT. The genes are TRBV4-1 and TRBJ1-3; D gene ambiguous. This CDR3 is 15 amino acids long. Trimming stripped 0 bases from V and 0 bases from J, with 6 bases between. The germline V gene encodes CDR1 MGHRA and CDR2 YSYEKL.

The rearrangement links TRBV5-6 to TRBJ2-7; D ambiguous. Trimming removed 4 bases from V and 1 base from J, with 12 bases in between. The CDR3 covers 14 residues. Looked up from germline, CDR1 is SGHDT and CDR2 is YYEEEE. In DNA form, the CDR3 reads TGTGCCAGCAGCCCGGAAGGCAGGTCCTACGAGCAGTACTTC. As protein: CASSPEGRSYEQYF. Drawing the rest from reference TRBV5-6 and TRBJ2-7, the complete variable domain is DAGVTQSPTHLIKTRGQQVTLRCSPKSGHDTVSWYQQALGQGPQFIFQYYEEEERQRGNFPDRFSGHQFPNYSSELNVNALLLGDSALYLCASSPEGRSYEQYFGPGTRLTVT.

The gene calls are TRBV19 and TRBJ1-2, with unresolved D. V was pared by 5 bases and J by 8 bases, with 18 bases between. In germline, CDR1 is LNHDA, CDR2 SQIVND (reference sequence). CDR3 length equals 14 residues. The CDR3 sequence is CASSPPQVEGGYTF. CDR3 nucleotides: TGTGCCAGTAGTCCTCCTCAGGTAGAGGGCGGCTACACCTTC.

With regard to this clone: One end of the junction fails to match germline, which may point to a read error. V is TRBV29-1 and J is TRBJ2-2; D tentatively reads TRBD1 or TRBD2 (5 bases each). The length of the CDR3 is 14 residues. CDR1 is SQVTM and CDR2 is ANQGSEA in the germline V gene. CDR3 protein: CSAYKGSATGKLFF. The CDR3 nucleotides read TGCAGCGCCTATAAGGGGAGTGCCACCGGGAAGCTGTTTTTT.

The rearrangement joins TRBV6-5 to TRBJ1-1; a possible D gene is TRBD1 (5 bases). There are 14 residues in the CDR3. Per germline, CDR1 MNHEY and CDR2 SVGAGI. Trimming cost V 3 bases and J 5 bases, with 13 bases left between them. The CDR3 nucleotides read TGTGCCAGCAGTTATTCGCCCAAGGGGACTGAAGCTTTCTTT. It translates to CASSYSPKGTEAFF.

The chain joins TRBV6-5 to TRBJ2-7; possible D gene TRBD1, 6 bases. The CDR3 consists of 15 residues. Trimming removed 2 bases from V and 3 bases from J, with 14 bases in between. Per germline, CDR1 MNHEY and CDR2 SVGAGI. Written as DNA, the CDR3 is TGTGCCAGCAGTTACCCTCTGGGGGCGAACTACGAGCAGTACTTC. Translated: CASSYPLGANYEQYF.

The chain links TRBV2 to TRBJ1-2, with 7 nucleotides matching TRBD1. Losses at the gene ends were 4 bases for V and 7 bases for J; bases not matched to a gene: 15. Germline V lookup: CDR1 SNHLY, CDR2 FYNNEI. This CDR3 contains 16 residues. The CDR3 is CASSVTLGTGVGGYTF. As DNA, the CDR3 is TGTGCCAGCAGTGTCACTCTAGGAACAGGGGTCGGTGGCTACACCTTC.

This rearrangement joins TRBV5-1 to TRBJ2-7; D may be TRBD1 (5 bases). CDR3 length: 13 residues. The germline CDR1 and CDR2 sequences are SGHRS and YFSETQ. The V and J ends lost 7 bases and 0 bases respectively, with 11 bases between them. DNA for the CDR3: TGCGCCAGCGCCAGACAGTACTCCTACGAGCAGTACTTC. Amino acids: CASARQYSYEQYF. Based on the CDR3 plus reference TRBV5-1 and TRBJ2-7, the full variable domain is KAGVTQTPRYLIKTRGQQVTLSCSPISGHRSVSWYQQTPGQGLQFLFEYFSETQRNKGNFPGRFSGRQFSNSRSEMNVSTLELGDSALYLCASARQYSYEQYFGPGTRLTVT.

J is TRBJ2-1 and V is TRBV5-1, with no clear D. V lost 4 bases to trimming and J lost 5 bases, with 10 bases between them. This CDR3 is built from 13 residues. Germline V gene lookup returns CDR1 SGHRS and CDR2 YFSETQ. This chain's CDR3 is CASSPNLHNEQFF. Here the CDR3 DNA reads TGCGCCAGCAGCCCGAACCTCCACAATGAGCAGTTCTTC.

This clone was counted only a few times. The chain joins TRBV5-1 to TRBJ1-4; the match to TRBD1 covers 8 bases. Germline V gene data show CDR1 as SGHRS and CDR2 as YFSETQ. This CDR3 comprises 15 residues. Trimming removed 4 bases from V and 3 bases from J; junction bases left unmatched: 5. This chain's CDR3 is CASSNRGVANEKLFF. CDR3 DNA: TGCGCCAGCAGCAACAGGGGGGTTGCTAATGAAAAACTGTTTTTT.

The J gene is TRBJ1-2, the V gene TRBV30; D is ambiguous. The CDR3 runs to 12 residues. Germline CDR1 reads GTSNPN; CDR2 reads SVGIG (reference sequence). V lost 3 bases, J lost 8 bases, and 13 bases lay in between. CDR3 coding DNA: TGTGCCTGGAGCGACATGCCGGACGGCTACACCTTC. Protein product: CAWSDMPDGYTF.

V gene TRBV7-2 combines with J gene TRBJ2-1; TRBD2 agrees at 12 bases. With V trimmed by 1 base and J by 2 bases, 6 bases remained unmatched. The CDR3 extends over 18 amino acids. Germline assignment: CDR1 SGHTA and CDR2 FQGNSA. For the CDR3, the DNA is TGTGCCAGCAGCTTAGGACTAGCGGGGGTGAGGACCTACAATGAGCAGTTCTTC. It specifies CASSLGLAGVRTYNEQFF.

The gene calls are TRBV11-1 and TRBJ2-2, with 7 bases matching TRBD1. V lost 5 bases to trimming and J lost 0 bases; unmatched junction nucleotides: 3. Germline V lookup: CDR1 SGHAT, CDR2 FQDESV (reference sequence). The CDR3 runs 15 residues. CDR3 sequence (DNA): TGTGCCAGCAGCCGCGACAGGGCGAACACCGGGGAGCTGTTTTTT. It yields the protein CASSRDRANTGELFF. Full variable domain (missing parts from reference TRBV11-1 and TRBJ2-2): EAEVAQSPRYKITEKSQAVAFWCDPISGHATLYWYRQILGQGPELLVQFQDESVVDDSQLPKDRFSAERLKGVDSTLKIQPAELGDSAMYLCASSRDRANTGELFFGEGSRLTVL.

There are a few counts of this clone. The chain is built from TRBV5-1 and TRBJ1-2; 7 nucleotides agree with TRBD1. The trim removed 3 bases at V and 2 bases at J, leaving 4 bases unmatched. There are 14 residues in the CDR3. Germline values: CDR1 SGHRS, CDR2 YFSETQ. The CDR3 DNA follows: TGCGCCAGCAGCTCGGGGACAGTAAACTATGGCTACACCTTC. Encoded protein: CASSSGTVNYGYTF.

This clone was counted ten times or more. This chain links TRBV15 with TRBJ2-5, with D possibly matching TRBD2 (5 bases). This CDR3 is built from 15 residues. Germline assignment: CDR1 LNHNV and CDR2 YYDKDF (reference sequence). V dropped 1 base and J dropped 7 bases, with 16 bases sitting between them. In DNA form, the CDR3 reads TGTGCCACCAGCAGAGTGGACTCTGGTGTGGGGACCCAGTACTTC. Its protein is CATSRVDSGVGTQYF.

Here the CDR3 reads CASSHDTSNEKLFF. As DNA, the CDR3 is TGCGCCAGCAGCCACGACACCTCGAATGAAAAACTGTTTTTT. The chain employs TRBV4-1 and TRBJ1-4; D is undetermined. This CDR3 spans 14 amino acids. Trimming took off 3 bases at V and 5 bases at J, with 10 bases between the two ends. Germline values: CDR1 MGHRA, CDR2 YSYEKL.

The chain recombines TRBV7-3 with TRBJ1-6; possibly TRBD1 for D (6 bases). CDR3 length: 14 amino acids. V was shortened by 5 bases and J by 7 bases, with 12 bases between the two germline ends. Germline V gene sequence: CDR1 SGHTA, CDR2 FQGTGA. The CDR3 DNA sequence: TGTGCCAGCAGCGCCGAACAGGGAAATTCACCCCTCCACTTT. Protein sequence: CASSAEQGNSPLHF.

This clone was seen just once. This chain joins TRBV20-1 and TRBJ1-2; D not certain. Per germline, CDR1 DFQATT and CDR2 SNEGSKA (reference sequence). Deletions cut 5 bases from V and 8 bases from J, with 12 bases between. The CDR3 loop spans 11 amino acids. In DNA form, the CDR3 reads TGCAGTGCTTCGGACGGCACGGGCTACACCTTC. It is translated as CSASDGTGYTF.

The V gene is TRBV4-1, the J gene TRBJ1-4; D might be TRBD1 (6 bases). Trimming cost V 3 bases and J 5 bases, with 16 bases left between them. Germline V gene sequence: CDR1 MGHRA, CDR2 YSYEKL. The CDR3 loop spans 16 amino acids. CDR3 sequence (DNA): TGCGCCAGCAGCCAGTTATCCAGGGGTTTGAATGAAAAACTGTTTTTT. This sequence encodes CASSQLSRGLNEKLFF.

As DNA, the CDR3 is TGTGCCTGGAGTCCGCCAGGGGAGAGGGAGTTCTTC. Translation gives CAWSPPGEREFF. V and J are TRBV30 and TRBJ2-1; TRBD1 is a possible D gene (6 bases). The CDR3 extends over 12 amino acids. V was clipped by 2 bases and J by 14 bases, with 16 bases between them. In germline, CDR1 is GTSNPN, CDR2 SVGIG (reference sequence).

This clone turned up a few times. The chain joins TRBV5-5 to TRBJ2-2; the match to TRBD1 covers 8 bases. Germline CDR1 and CDR2: SGHKS and YYEKEE (reference sequence). The length of the CDR3 is 15 residues. V was clipped by 5 bases and J by 7 bases; unmatched bases: 10. CDR3 protein: CASRPGGGNVGELFF. The CDR3 nucleotides are TGTGCCAGCAGGCCAGGGGGCGGGAACGTCGGGGAGCTGTTTTTT.

The chain links TRBV15 to TRBJ2-7, with D unresolved. Germline CDR1 and CDR2: LNHNV and YYDKDF (reference sequence). The CDR3 spans 14 residues. The V gene lost 0 bases and the J gene lost 2 bases, with 8 bases spanning the gap. The CDR3 region is CATSREQGTYEQYF. The CDR3 region has the DNA TGTGCCACCAGCAGAGAGCAAGGAACCTACGAGCAGTACTTC.

The chain links TRBV7-9 to TRBJ2-6, with TRBD1 identical over 9 bases. Germline values: CDR1 SEHNR, CDR2 FQNEAQ (reference sequence). Trimming took 2 bases from V and 0 from J; bases not matched to a gene: 5. This CDR3 is built from 18 residues. DNA of the CDR3: TGTGCCAGCAGCTTAACCGGGACAGGGCTCTCTGGGGCCAACGTCCTGACTTTC. Translating gives CASSLTGTGLSGANVLTF.

The chain carries TRBV5-4 and TRBJ2-1, with 13 bases lining up with TRBD2. The CDR3 length is 18 residues. V shed 2 bases, J shed 8 bases, and the junction held 13 bases outside the gene matches. CDR1 SGHNT and CDR2 YYREEE come from the germline V gene (reference sequence). The CDR3 DNA is TGTGCCAGCAGCTTAGGGGGACTAGCGGGAAGATTAAGCCATGAGCAGTTCTTC. It codes for CASSLGGLAGRLSHEQFF. Combining the CDR3 with reference TRBV5-4 and TRBJ2-1 gives the whole variable domain ETGVTQSPTHLIKTRGQQVTLRCSSQSGHNTVSWYQQALGQGPQFIFQYYREEENGRGNFPPRFSGLQFPNYSSELNVNALELDDSALYLCASSLGGLAGRLSHEQFFGPGTRLTVL.

To note about this clone: This may be a read error, as it is one base from a much larger clone. Other DNA variants within this sample encode the same CDR3. This chain links TRBV14 with TRBJ1-5; the match to TRBD1 covers 9 bases. Germline CDR1 SGHDN, CDR2 FVKESK. Trimming removed 4 bases from V and 2 bases from J; junction bases left unmatched: 0. CDR3 length: 14 residues. CDR3 nucleotide sequence: TGTGCCAGCAGCCGGACAGGGGGCAATCAGCCCCAGCATTTT. This translates into CASSRTGGNQPQHF.

This rearrangement joins TRBV2 to TRBJ2-5; D might be TRBD2 (5 bases). Trimming left V 7 bases short and J 5 bases short, with 14 bases between. The CDR3 sequence is 13 residues long. CDR1 SNHLY and CDR2 FYNNEI come from the germline V gene. The CDR3 coding sequence is TGTGCCAGCAAGGAGGTAGCGTCGGAGACCCAGTACTTC. It codes for CASKEVASETQYF.

About this clone itself: With a much larger clone just one base away, this may be a read error. Other nucleotide sequences from this sample produce the same CDR3. V is TRBV7-2 and J is TRBJ1-1; the D is unclear. CDR3 length: 13 residues. CDR1 and CDR2 (germline): SGHTA, FQGNSA. Trimming stripped 3 bases from V and 1 base from J, with 6 bases between. In DNA, the CDR3 is TGTGCCAGCAGCTTGGGCCAGAACACTGAAGCTTTCTTT. Translating gives CASSLGQNTEAFF.

This chain joins TRBV2 and TRBJ1-2; no clear D gene. Per the germline V gene, CDR1 is SNHLY and CDR2 is FYNNEI. There are 13 residues in the CDR3. V was pared by 5 bases and J by 5 bases, with 12 bases between. The DNA for the CDR3 is TGTGCCAGCAGTTACGATGCAATATATGGCTACACCTTC. Translating it yields CASSYDAIYGYTF.